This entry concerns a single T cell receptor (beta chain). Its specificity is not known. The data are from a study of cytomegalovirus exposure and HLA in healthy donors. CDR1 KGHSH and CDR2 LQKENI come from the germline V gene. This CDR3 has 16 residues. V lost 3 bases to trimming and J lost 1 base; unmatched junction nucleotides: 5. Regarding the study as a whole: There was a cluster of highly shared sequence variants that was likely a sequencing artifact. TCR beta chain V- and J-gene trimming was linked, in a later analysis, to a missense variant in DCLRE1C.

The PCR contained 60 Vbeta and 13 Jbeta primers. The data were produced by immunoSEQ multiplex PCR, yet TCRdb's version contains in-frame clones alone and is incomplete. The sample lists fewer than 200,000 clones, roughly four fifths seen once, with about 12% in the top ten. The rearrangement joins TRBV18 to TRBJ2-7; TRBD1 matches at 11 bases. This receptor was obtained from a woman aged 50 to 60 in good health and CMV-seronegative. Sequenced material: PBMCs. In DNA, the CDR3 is TGTGCCAGCTCACCCGGGACAGGGGGATTTTCCTACGAGCAGTACTTC. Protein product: CASSPGTGGFSYEQYF.